This T cell receptor (beta chain) was captured by sequencing in a study of beta chain features in type 1 diabetes. Overall study findings and caveats: Patients with Type 1 diabetes showed moderately but significantly shorter TCRB CDR3s in all four CD4+ subsets.

Comment on this clone: No antigen is known for it.

The CDR3 extends over 17 amino acids. Losses at the gene ends were 1 base for V and 3 bases for J; bases not matched to a gene: 5. Germline V gene data show CDR1 as SGHVS and CDR2 as FQNEAQ. Via the markers CD45RO/CCR7/CD25/CD127/CD95/CD27, stem cell-like memory, regulatory, central memory and naive CD4+ cells were sorted. As every portion of the isolated RNA was reverse transcribed, the sequencing read expressed TCRB transcripts. Some clones are missing from TCRdb's copy, which holds only in-frame ones; the method was immunoSEQ multiplex PCR. Here the sample spans fewer than 200,000 clones, about 13% being singletons.

J is TRBJ2-1 and V is TRBV7-8, with TRBD2 matching over 11 bases. Specimen: central memory CD4+ T cells from blood. The sequence derives from a woman aged 18-35 years in good health. The CDR3 nucleotides are TGTGCCAGCAGCTTAGGCCGACTAGCGGGATTCTACAATGAGCAGTTCTTC. This gives the protein CASSLGRLAGFYNEQFF.